This TCR beta chain was obtained from a study of blood T cell repertoires in COVID-19. CDR3 length: 15 residues. V lost 6 bases to trimming and J lost 4 bases; unmatched junction nucleotides: 8. Germline assignment: CDR1 MNHEY and CDR2 SVGAGI. In the authors' workflow: Reference gene primer amplification in the assay estimated nucleated cell counts. Measured with immunoSEQ multiplex PCR; TCRdb has only the in-frame clones, and not every one. From that table come the V and J calls and clone size; the DNA was used to work out D and trimming. Among over 250,000 clones listed, roughly 80% were seen once. Participant age was roughly 18 to 100 years, and participants resided in fewer than 30 US areas.

The rearrangement joins TRBV6-5 to TRBJ1-2; 10 bases map to TRBD1. The clonotype comes from a man between 35 and 55 years old who had been exposed to COVID-19. The sample taken for sequencing was PBMCs or T cells enriched from blood (not recorded which). The DNA of the CDR3 is TGTGCCAGCAGCGGCGGGACAGGGGTAATCTATGGCTACACCTTC. This sequence encodes CASSGGTGVIYGYTF.